This TCR beta chain was found in a study of blood T cell repertoires in COVID-19. This CDR3 has 16 residues. Germline CDR1 reads SNHLY; CDR2 reads FYNNEI. J was trimmed by 2 bases and V by 2 bases; bases with no gene match: 8. Libraries were prepared by immunoSEQ multiplex PCR; TCRdb keeps only in-frame clonotypes and omits some of them. The sample contains over 200,000 clones, roughly 80% of which appear only once. This clonotype was obtained from a human donor in a cohort sampled during active COVID-19. Sequenced sample: peripheral blood. The chain combines TRBV2 with TRBJ2-7; TRBD2 matches at 8 bases. CDR3 coding DNA: TGTGCCAGCAGTGAAACCATGACTAGCGTAGCCTACGAGCAGTACTTC. Amino acid sequence: CASSETMTSVAYEQYF.